These T cell receptor beta chains were read from a single sample in a study of vaccination and CD4 T cells after COVID-19. TCRdb reprocessed the PCR reads with MiXCR, giving one entry per CDR3 protein. There are about 15,000 distinct CDR3 sequences in the sample; roughly 53% occur only once, and 4.6% lies in the top ten. These receptors have no known antigen. Sequenced here: CD4+ T cells from blood, cultured in vitro, sampled before SARS-CoV-2 vaccination. These receptor sequences come from a human donor who had recovered from COVID-19. The CDR3 runs from the conserved cysteine through the conserved F or W. D genes are given only for firm matches. Some rows have no size entry. The others give once, few or many, or a class for an expanded clone.

clone_size	j_call	v_call	d_call	cdr3_aa	cdr3_nt
few	TRBJ2-7	TRBV28	NA	CASSPTLNLNTYEQYF	TGTGCCAGCAGTCCTACCCTAAATCTTAATACCTACGAGCAGTACTTC
NA	TRBJ2-5	TRBV24-1	TRBD2	CATSDFGLAGGHETQYF	TGTGCCACCAGTGATTTTGGGCTAGCGGGAGGTCACGAGACCCAGTACTTC
NA	TRBJ2-4	TRBV20-1	TRBD2	CSARDMAPSGGRGNIQYF	TGCAGTGCTAGAGATATGGCCCCTAGCGGGGGGAGGGGGAACATTCAGTACTTC
NA	TRBJ1-2	TRBV15	NA	CATSRKGFGYGYTF	TGTGCCACCAGCAGAAAGGGGTTCGGTTATGGCTACACCTTC
few	TRBJ2-5	TRBV7-2	TRBD2	CASRRGGLETQYF	TGTGCCAGCAGACGGGGGGGCCTAGAGACCCAGTACTTC
NA	TRBJ2-7	TRBV6-1	NA	CASSIEQGTEQYF	TGTGCCAGCAGTATAGAACAGGGTACCGAGCAGTACTTC
NA	TRBJ1-5	TRBV20-1	NA	CSARDTGIANQPQHF	TGCAGTGCTAGAGATACGGGGATAGCAAATCAGCCCCAGCATTTT
NA	TRBJ1-6	TRBV11-3	NA	CASSFDENSPLHF	TGTGCCAGCAGCTTTGATGAGAATTCACCCCTCCACTTT
once	TRBJ1-2	TRBV6-1	TRBD1	CASSRDRVTHSDGYTF	TGTGCCAGCAGCCGGGACAGGGTAACCCACAGCGATGGCTACACCTTC
NA	TRBJ1-2	TRBV20-1	TRBD1	CSVPGTGNYGYTF	TGCAGTGTCCCGGGGACAGGGAACTATGGCTACACCTTC
NA	TRBJ1-2	TRBV7-9	TRBD1	CASSFAGTGEGYTF	TGTGCCAGCAGCTTCGCCGGGACAGGGGAAGGCTACACCTTC
NA	TRBJ1-1	TRBV11-3	NA	CASSVEGVAFF	TGTGCCAGCAGCGTGGAGGGGGTAGCTTTCTTT
NA	TRBJ2-1	TRBV7-2	TRBD2	CASSPPVAGVNEQFF	TGTGCCAGCAGCCCCCCGGTAGCGGGAGTGAATGAGCAGTTCTTC
few	TRBJ1-2	TRBV20-1	TRBD1	CSARDLGQGGQGYTF	TGCAGTGCTAGAGATCTAGGACAGGGGGGGCAAGGCTACACCTTC
NA	TRBJ1-2	TRBV30	NA	CAWSVLRGDYGYTF	TGTGCCTGGAGTGTACTTCGGGGAGACTATGGCTACACCTTC
NA	TRBJ2-1	TRBV19	TRBD2	CASRNPGLAGGTEQFF	TGTGCCAGTAGAAATCCGGGACTAGCGGGAGGAACTGAGCAGTTCTTC
NA	TRBJ1-1	TRBV12-3/TRBV12-4	NA	CASSSSQQGNTEAFF	TGTGCCAGCAGCTCCTCTCAACAGGGGAACACTGAAGCTTTCTTT
once	TRBJ2-3	TRBV7-9	NA	CASSEGVVTDTQYF	TGTGCCAGCAGCGAGGGAGTCGTCACAGATACGCAGTATTTT
NA	TRBJ1-6	TRBV27	NA	CASSKSATWDSPLHF	TGTGCCAGCAGTAAATCCGCCACATGGGATTCACCCCTCCACTTT
NA	TRBJ2-5	TRBV6-2/TRBV6-3	NA	CASSSPLAPKETQYF	TGTGCCAGCAGTTCCCCCCTAGCCCCGAAGGAGACCCAGTACTTC
NA	TRBJ1-2	TRBV11-1	NA	CASSHYDANYGYTF	TGTGCCAGCAGCCATTACGACGCTAACTATGGCTACACCTTC
NA	TRBJ2-2	TRBV6-1	TRBD1	CASRPRDRDTGELFF	TGTGCCAGCAGACCCCGGGACAGGGACACCGGGGAGCTGTTTTTT
once	TRBJ1-6	TRBV27	TRBD1	CASSYSGTGLAPLHF	TGTGCCAGCAGTTACTCTGGGACAGGGCTGGCTCCCCTCCACTTT
NA	TRBJ2-1	TRBV6-2/TRBV6-3	NA	CASRSLSRGSYNEQFF	TGTGCCAGCAGATCACTTAGCAGAGGCTCCTACAATGAGCAGTTCTTC
NA	TRBJ2-2	TRBV28	TRBD2	CASGLAGDTGELFF	TGTGCCAGCGGACTAGCGGGAGACACCGGGGAGCTGTTTTTT
NA	TRBJ2-3	TRBV2	NA	CASSGQALTDTQYF	TGTGCCAGCAGTGGACAGGCGCTAACAGATACGCAGTATTTT
NA	TRBJ2-7	TRBV7-6	NA	CASSLGGSSGSYEQYF	TGTGCCAGCAGCTTAGGGGGGAGCAGTGGGTCCTACGAGCAGTACTTC
few	TRBJ1-1	TRBV6-1	NA	CASRVGHLLSAEAFF	TGTGCCAGCAGGGTGGGACACCTCCTGTCCGCTGAAGCTTTCTTT
NA	TRBJ1-1	TRBV19	NA	CASSMGLGGISNTEAFF	TGTGCCAGTAGTATGGGTCTTGGAGGGATTAGTAACACTGAAGCTTTCTTT
few	TRBJ1-5	TRBV19	TRBD1	CASSIRQGRQPQHF	TGTGCCAGTAGTATACGACAGGGGAGGCAGCCCCAGCATTTT
NA	TRBJ1-1	TRBV7-2	NA	CASSLVTNRPMNTEAFF	TGTGCCAGCAGCTTAGTCACGAACAGACCCATGAACACTGAAGCTTTCTTT
NA	TRBJ1-6	TRBV27	NA	CASSSPGRGSNSPLHF	TGTGCCAGCAGTTCCCCCGGGAGGGGAAGTAATTCACCCCTCCACTTT
NA	TRBJ1-2	TRBV28	NA	CASTERDYGYTF	TGTGCCAGCACCGAGCGGGATTATGGCTACACCTTC
NA	TRBJ1-1	TRBV20-1	TRBD1	CSARVITPGQGNTEAFF	TGCAGTGCTAGAGTAATCACCCCGGGACAGGGGAACACTGAAGCTTTCTTT
NA	TRBJ1-2	TRBV6-1	TRBD1	CASNRDRGRYGYTF	TGTGCCAGCAACAGGGACAGGGGACGCTATGGCTACACCTTC
few	TRBJ1-2	TRBV6-4	NA	CASSDPGYGYTF	TGTGCCAGCAGTGACCCAGGGTATGGCTACACCTTC
NA	TRBJ1-5	TRBV2	TRBD1	CASRWTGNQPQHF	TGTGCCAGCAGGTGGACAGGGAATCAGCCCCAGCATTTT
once	TRBJ2-3	TRBV11-2	NA	CASSFRPATDNSDTQYF	TGTGCCAGCAGCTTCCGCCCAGCGACGGACAACTCAGATACGCAGTATTTT
NA	TRBJ1-2	TRBV12-3/TRBV12-4	TRBD1	CASSPTGEGYGYTF	TGTGCCAGCAGTCCGACAGGGGAGGGGTATGGCTACACCTTC
few	TRBJ1-1	TRBV12-3/TRBV12-4	NA	CASSPVTSQVNTEAFF	TGTGCCAGCAGCCCAGTTACCTCCCAGGTGAACACTGAAGCTTTCTTT
medium-sized	TRBJ2-7	TRBV12-3/TRBV12-4	NA	CASSLKGGPYEQYF	TGTGCCAGCAGTTTGAAAGGGGGACCCTACGAGCAGTACTTC
NA	TRBJ2-7	TRBV7-9	TRBD1	CASSFRGTGTYEQYF	TGTGCCAGCAGCTTCCGGGGGACAGGAACCTACGAGCAGTACTTC
NA	TRBJ2-6	TRBV5-4	NA	CASSLPGSGANVLTF	TGTGCCAGCAGCTTGCCGGGCAGTGGGGCCAACGTCCTGACTTTC
few	TRBJ1-5	TRBV19	NA	CASSLWGDADGGNQPQHF	TGTGCCAGTAGTTTGTGGGGCGACGCTGATGGTGGCAATCAGCCCCAGCATTTT
NA	TRBJ2-7	TRBV11-2	NA	CASSTPSYEQYF	TGTGCCAGCAGCACCCCCTCTTACGAGCAGTACTTC
NA	TRBJ2-3	TRBV7-2	NA	CASSPRRGRADTQYF	TGTGCCAGCAGCCCCAGGAGGGGGCGAGCAGATACGCAGTATTTT
NA	TRBJ1-1	TRBV6-1	NA	CASSPRILGGTEAFF	TGTGCCAGCAGTCCCCGGATACTCGGGGGCACTGAAGCTTTCTTT
NA	TRBJ2-2	TRBV7-3	NA	CASSSGFRGLNTGELFF	TGTGCCAGCAGCTCCGGTTTCCGGGGGTTGAACACCGGGGAGCTGTTTTTT
NA	TRBJ1-3	TRBV10-1	NA	CASSVGNTIYF	TGCGCCAGCAGTGTTGGGAACACCATATATTTT
NA	TRBJ2-1	TRBV6-2/TRBV6-3	TRBD1	CASRGQSSYNEQFF	TGTGCCAGCAGGGGACAGAGCTCCTACAATGAGCAGTTCTTC
NA	TRBJ2-7	TRBV30	NA	CAWSHRTASSYEQYF	TGTGCCTGGAGTCACCGGACAGCCAGCTCCTACGAGCAGTACTTC
NA	TRBJ1-1	TRBV5-4	NA	CASSLTGRNTEAFF	TGTGCCAGCAGCTTGACAGGGAGGAACACTGAAGCTTTCTTT
few	TRBJ1-6	TRBV19	NA	CASTRAGPNSPLHF	TGTGCCAGTACCCGAGCCGGTCCTAATTCACCCCTCCACTTT
NA	TRBJ2-2	TRBV7-2	NA	CASSFSGQAATGELFF	TGTGCCAGCAGCTTCTCTGGGCAGGCTGCCACCGGGGAGCTGTTTTTT
few	TRBJ2-3	TRBV7-3	TRBD2	CASRRQASGASTDTQYF	TGTGCCAGCAGAAGGCAGGCTAGCGGGGCTAGCACAGATACGCAGTATTTT
few	TRBJ2-7	TRBV19	NA	CASSARDAYEQYF	TGTGCCAGTAGTGCCCGGGATGCCTACGAGCAGTACTTC
NA	TRBJ1-6	TRBV6-5	NA	CASSYSGPLADF	TGTGCCAGCAGTTACTCGGGACCCCTCGCTGACTTT
NA	TRBJ1-6	TRBV28	NA	CASILGRAGNSPLHF	NA
NA	TRBJ2-3	TRBV20-1	TRBD2	CSAEFRLAGKVDTQYF	TGCAGTGCTGAGTTCAGACTAGCGGGGAAAGTAGATACGCAGTATTTT